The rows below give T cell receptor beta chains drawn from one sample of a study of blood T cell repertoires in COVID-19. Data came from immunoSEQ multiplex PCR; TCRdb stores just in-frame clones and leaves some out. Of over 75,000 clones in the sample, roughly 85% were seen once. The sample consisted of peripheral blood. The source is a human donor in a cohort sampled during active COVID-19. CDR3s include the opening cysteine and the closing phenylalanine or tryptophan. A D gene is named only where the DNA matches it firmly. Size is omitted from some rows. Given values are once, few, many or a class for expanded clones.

cdr3_aa: CASSLAGANEQYF
cdr3_nt: TGTGCCAGCAGCTTAGCGGGAGCAAACGAGCAGTACTTC
clone_size: few
d_call: TRBD2
v_call: TRBV5-4
j_call: TRBJ2-7

cdr3_aa: CASSPGPLRLTSDQGMNEQFF
cdr3_nt: TGTGCCAGCTCACCAGGGCCCCTTCGCCTTACTAGCGACCAAGGTATGAATGAGCAGTTCTTC
clone_size: few
d_call: TRBD2
v_call: TRBV18
j_call: TRBJ2-1

cdr3_aa: CASSLRGRSSNQPQHF
cdr3_nt: TGTGCCAGCAGTCTCAGGGGGCGGTCTAGCAATCAGCCCCAGCATTTT
clone_size: -
d_call: TRBD1
v_call: TRBV28
j_call: TRBJ1-5

cdr3_aa: CASSFGTGFNEQYF
cdr3_nt: TGTGCCAGCAGCTTTGGGACAGGTTTCAACGAGCAGTACTTC
clone_size: few
d_call: TRBD1
v_call: TRBV5-6
j_call: TRBJ2-7

cdr3_aa: CASSYSGQGEAFF
cdr3_nt: TGTGCCAGCAGTTACTCAGGACAGGGAGAAGCTTTCTTT
clone_size: -
d_call: TRBD1
v_call: TRBV6-5
j_call: TRBJ1-1

cdr3_aa: CASSYGTTGGAPTLGGYTF
cdr3_nt: TGTGCCAGCAGTTATGGCACAACAGGGGGCGCGCCTACCTTGGGGGGCTACACCTTC
clone_size: -
d_call: TRBD1
v_call: TRBV2
j_call: TRBJ1-2

cdr3_aa: CASSLQGGTDTQYF
cdr3_nt: TGCGCCAGCAGCTTGCAGGGGGGCACAGATACGCAGTATTTT
clone_size: -
d_call: TRBD1
v_call: TRBV5-1
j_call: TRBJ2-3

cdr3_aa: CASRDRGYGGELFF
cdr3_nt: TGTGCCAGCAGGGACAGGGGATATGGCGGGGAGCTGTTTTTT
clone_size: -
d_call: TRBD1
v_call: TRBV6-5
j_call: TRBJ2-2

cdr3_aa: CASSLDYRSPQYF
cdr3_nt: TGTGCCAGCAGCTTAGACTACCGTTCTCCCCAGTACTTC
clone_size: -
d_call: -
v_call: TRBV7-9
j_call: TRBJ2-5

cdr3_aa: CASSLARDSGDYGYTF
cdr3_nt: TGCGCCAGCAGCTTGGCCCGGGACAGTGGGGACTATGGCTACACCTTC
clone_size: -
d_call: TRBD1
v_call: TRBV5-1
j_call: TRBJ1-2

cdr3_aa: CASSESTRGAQHF
cdr3_nt: TGTGCCAGCAGTGAATCTACCCGGGGGGCCCAGCATTTT
clone_size: once
d_call: -
v_call: TRBV6-1
j_call: TRBJ1-5

cdr3_aa: CASSREGPYNEQFF
cdr3_nt: TGTGCCAGCAGCCGGGAGGGACCCTACAATGAGCAGTTCTTC
clone_size: once
d_call: TRBD2
v_call: TRBV6-5
j_call: TRBJ2-1

cdr3_aa: CASSRRPGMNTEAFF
cdr3_nt: TGCGCCAGCAGCCGCCGCCCGGGTATGAACACTGAAGCTTTCTTT
clone_size: -
d_call: -
v_call: TRBV4-1
j_call: TRBJ1-1

cdr3_aa: CASSGQAKEAFF
cdr3_nt: TGCGCCAGCTCAGGACAGGCTAAAGAAGCTTTCTTT
clone_size: -
d_call: TRBD1
v_call: TRBV10-2
j_call: TRBJ1-1

cdr3_aa: CASSLAASGAYEQYF
cdr3_nt: TGCGCCAGCAGCTTGGCTGCTAGCGGAGCCTACGAGCAGTACTTC
clone_size: -
d_call: TRBD2
v_call: TRBV5-1
j_call: TRBJ2-7

cdr3_aa: CASSVGSTSYNEQFF
cdr3_nt: TGTGCCAGCAGCGTCGGGAGCACCTCCTACAATGAGCAGTTCTTC
clone_size: -
d_call: -
v_call: TRBV7-9
j_call: TRBJ2-1

cdr3_aa: CSASVAGGPRTGELFF
cdr3_nt: TGCAGTGCTAGTGTCGCGGGGGGGCCAAGGACCGGGGAGCTGTTTTTT
clone_size: few
d_call: TRBD2
v_call: TRBV20-1
j_call: TRBJ2-2

cdr3_aa: CASSPLMTSGNNEQFF
cdr3_nt: TGTGCCAGCAGCCCACTCATGACTAGCGGGAACAATGAGCAGTTCTTC
clone_size: -
d_call: TRBD2
v_call: TRBV7-9
j_call: TRBJ2-1

cdr3_aa: CASSEGQGKRETQYF
cdr3_nt: TGTGCCAGCAGCGAGGGACAGGGGAAGAGAGAGACCCAGTACTTC
clone_size: once
d_call: TRBD1
v_call: TRBV7-9
j_call: TRBJ2-5

cdr3_aa: CASSPQTARGTEAFF
cdr3_nt: TGTGCCAGCAGCCCCCAGACAGCAAGGGGCACTGAAGCTTTCTTT
clone_size: -
d_call: -
v_call: TRBV9
j_call: TRBJ1-1

cdr3_aa: CASSRGQGNTEAFF
cdr3_nt: TGTGCCAGTAGTAGGGGACAGGGGAACACTGAAGCTTTCTTT
clone_size: medium-sized
d_call: TRBD1
v_call: TRBV19
j_call: TRBJ1-1

cdr3_aa: CATTPWGGMGNTEAFF
cdr3_nt: TGTGCCACCACACCCTGGGGGGGCATGGGAAACACTGAAGCTTTCTTT
clone_size: -
d_call: -
v_call: TRBV15
j_call: TRBJ1-1

cdr3_aa: CASSLNYPGQGYEQYF
cdr3_nt: TGCGCCAGCAGCTTGAATTATCCGGGACAGGGGTACGAGCAGTACTTC
clone_size: once
d_call: TRBD1
v_call: TRBV5-1
j_call: TRBJ2-7

cdr3_aa: CASTLSGVGGYTF
cdr3_nt: TGTGCCAGCACCCTATCGGGGGTCGGGGGCTACACCTTC
clone_size: -
d_call: -
v_call: TRBV5-4
j_call: TRBJ1-2

cdr3_aa: CASSSSGTRVREQYF
cdr3_nt: TGTGCCAGCAGCTCCTCCGGGACTAGGGTCCGCGAGCAGTACTTC
clone_size: -
d_call: TRBD2
v_call: TRBV7-2
j_call: TRBJ2-7

cdr3_aa: CASRQGGEKLFF
cdr3_nt: TGTGCCAGCAGACAGGGTGGGGAAAAACTGTTTTTT
clone_size: once
d_call: -
v_call: TRBV28
j_call: TRBJ1-4

cdr3_aa: CASSLGTGVWRTEAFF
cdr3_nt: TGTGCCAGCAGTTTGGGGACAGGGGTATGGCGGACTGAAGCTTTCTTT
clone_size: -
d_call: TRBD1
v_call: TRBV28
j_call: TRBJ1-1

cdr3_aa: CASSFSGEGYTF
cdr3_nt: TGTGCCAGCAGTTTTTCCGGGGAAGGCTACACCTTC
clone_size: -
d_call: -
v_call: TRBV12-3/TRBV12-4
j_call: TRBJ1-2

cdr3_aa: CASRGPFQETQYF
cdr3_nt: TGTGCCAGCAGGGGCCCTTTCCAAGAGACCCAGTACTTC
clone_size: -
d_call: -
v_call: TRBV11-2
j_call: TRBJ2-5

cdr3_aa: CASSLGRGNSPLHF
cdr3_nt: TGTGCCAGCAGCTTAGGGCGGGGGAACTCACCCCTCCACTTT
clone_size: -
d_call: -
v_call: TRBV7-8
j_call: TRBJ1-6

cdr3_aa: CASSSGGYNEQFF
cdr3_nt: TGCGCCAGCAGCAGCGGGGGGTACAATGAGCAGTTCTTC
clone_size: few
d_call: TRBD2
v_call: TRBV5-1
j_call: TRBJ2-1

cdr3_aa: CASSHGQFSGNTIYF
cdr3_nt: TGTGCCAGCAGCCATGGACAATTCTCTGGAAACACCATATATTTT
clone_size: -
d_call: -
v_call: TRBV3-1/TRBV3-2
j_call: TRBJ1-3

cdr3_aa: CASLGLAGDGRQFF
cdr3_nt: TGTGCCAGCCTTGGACTAGCGGGAGACGGGAGGCAGTTCTTC
clone_size: -
d_call: TRBD2
v_call: TRBV2
j_call: TRBJ2-1

cdr3_aa: CASSLATGLGSGANVLTF
cdr3_nt: TGCGCCAGCAGCTTAGCGACAGGCCTGGGGTCTGGGGCCAACGTCCTGACTTTC
clone_size: once
d_call: -
v_call: TRBV5-1
j_call: TRBJ2-6

cdr3_aa: CASSAGFRAANEKLFF
cdr3_nt: TGTGCCAGTAGTGCAGGGTTCCGCGCAGCTAATGAAAAACTGTTTTTT
clone_size: -
d_call: -
v_call: TRBV19
j_call: TRBJ1-4

cdr3_aa: CASSTRQGHQPQHF
cdr3_nt: TGTGCCAGCAGCACCCGACAGGGTCATCAGCCCCAGCATTTT
clone_size: -
d_call: TRBD1
v_call: TRBV7-9
j_call: TRBJ1-5

cdr3_aa: CASSGVRGGQETQYF
cdr3_nt: TGTGCCAGCAGTGGGGTGCGGGGGGGCCAAGAGACCCAGTACTTC
clone_size: -
d_call: TRBD2
v_call: TRBV2
j_call: TRBJ2-5

cdr3_aa: CASSPLGTAKIDTQYF
cdr3_nt: TGTGCCAGCAGCCCCCTCGGGACAGCAAAAATAGATACGCAGTATTTT
clone_size: -
d_call: TRBD1
v_call: TRBV7-3
j_call: TRBJ2-3

cdr3_aa: CASSGQGGEKLFF
cdr3_nt: TGTGCCAGCTCGGGGCAGGGCGGCGAAAAACTGTTTTTT
clone_size: -
d_call: -
v_call: TRBV18
j_call: TRBJ1-4

cdr3_aa: CASSAPTGTEAFF
cdr3_nt: TGTGCCAGCAGTGCCCCGACAGGGACTGAAGCTTTCTTT
clone_size: few
d_call: TRBD1
v_call: TRBV6-6
j_call: TRBJ1-1

cdr3_aa: CASSQDGGAWNEQFF
cdr3_nt: TGTGCCAGCAGCCAAGATGGAGGGGCATGGAATGAGCAGTTCTTC
clone_size: -
d_call: -
v_call: TRBV4-2
j_call: TRBJ2-1

cdr3_aa: CASSPNREGYGYTF
cdr3_nt: TGTGCCAGCTCACCGAACAGGGAAGGGTACGGCTACACCTTC
clone_size: -
d_call: -
v_call: TRBV18
j_call: TRBJ1-2